These T cell receptor beta chains were read from a single sample in a study of PD-L1 blockade in urothelial cancer. Generated by immunoSEQ multiplex PCR, the TCRdb table keeps only in-frame clones and is missing some. The sample has 45,000 to 60,000 clones, around four fifths seen once. The sample was PBMCs, taken around atezolizumab (anti-PD-L1) treatment. Receptors originate from a man aged 45-65 years with urothelial cancer. Each CDR3 is given with its conserved first and last residue. The D gene is left open where the match is weak. Rows may omit the clone size; those that give it use once, few, many or a size class.

clone_size	d_call	v_call	j_call	cdr3_aa	cdr3_nt
-	-	TRBV11-2	TRBJ2-4	CASSLVSGMAKNIQYF	TGTGCCAGCAGCTTAGTCTCAGGGATGGCCAAAAACATTCAGTACTTC
once	-	TRBV9	TRBJ1-1	CASSVGGRGTEAFF	TGTGCCAGCAGCGTAGGAGGGCGGGGGACTGAAGCTTTCTTT
once	TRBD2	TRBV2	TRBJ2-1	CASTEGTSGLNEQFF	TGTGCCAGCACCGAAGGGACTAGCGGGTTGAATGAGCAGTTCTTC
-	-	TRBV7-2	TRBJ2-2	CASSRSGTGELFF	TGTGCCAGCAGCCGTAGCGGCACCGGGGAGCTGTTTTTT
-	TRBD2	TRBV4-2	TRBJ2-1	CASSQGSGLSGNQNEQFF	TGTGCCAGCAGCCAAGGCTCTGGACTAAGCGGGAATCAAAATGAGCAGTTCTTC
once	-	TRBV29-1	TRBJ1-1	CSVEPGAGAFF	TGCAGCGTTGAACCTGGGGCTGGAGCTTTCTTT
few	TRBD1	TRBV6-1	TRBJ1-1	CASSEAQGKGAFF	TGTGCCAGCAGTGAAGCACAGGGGAAGGGAGCTTTCTTT
-	-	TRBV5-1	TRBJ2-7	CASRRDSYEQYF	TGCGCCAGCAGGCGGGACTCCTACGAGCAGTACTTC
-	-	TRBV6-1	TRBJ1-2	CASSEITGEHGYTF	TGTGCCAGCAGTGAAATCACCGGGGAACATGGCTACACCTTC
-	-	TRBV9	TRBJ1-4	CASSVNGNEKLFF	TGTGCCAGCAGCGTCAACGGGAATGAAAAACTGTTTTTT
-	-	TRBV7-9	TRBJ1-1	CASSLEFRAFF	TGTGCCAGCAGCTTAGAATTCAGGGCTTTCTTT
-	-	TRBV21-1	TRBJ2-5	CASSARDSTRQETQYF	TGTGCCAGCAGCGCCCGGGACTCTACCCGCCAAGAGACCCAGTACTTC
few	-	TRBV28	TRBJ1-5	CASIFGGSLNQPQHF	TGTGCCAGCATCTTTGGCGGCAGTCTCAATCAGCCCCAGCATTTT
-	-	TRBV21-1	TRBJ1-1	CASSKGCRGRRDTEAFF	TGTGCCAGCAGCAAAGGGTGCAGGGGGCGTCGGGACACTGAAGCTTTCTTT
-	-	TRBV29-1	TRBJ2-1	CSVIDRSSYNEQFF	TGCAGCGTGATTGACAGGAGCTCCTACAATGAGCAGTTCTTC
-	-	TRBV10-2	TRBJ2-1	CASSYPQGLHNEQFF	TGCGCCAGCAGTTACCCACAGGGCCTCCACAATGAGCAGTTCTTC
-	-	TRBV6-4	TRBJ2-3	CASSAAFTDTQYF	TGTGCCAGCAGCGCGGCTTTCACAGATACGCAGTATTTT
-	-	TRBV28	TRBJ2-5	CASKRPFRETQYF	TGTGCCAGCAAGCGCCCATTCCGGGAGACCCAGTACTTC
-	TRBD1	TRBV28	TRBJ1-1	CASSNGQVATEAFF	TGTGCCAGCAGTAATGGACAGGTCGCTACTGAAGCTTTCTTT
few	-	TRBV11-3	TRBJ2-2	CASSLEGAGELFF	TGTGCCAGCAGCTTAGAAGGGGCCGGGGAGCTGTTTTTT
few	-	TRBV7-9	TRBJ1-2	CASSFPGPTYGYTF	TGTGCCAGCAGCTTCCCAGGCCCTACCTATGGCTACACCTTC
-	TRBD1	TRBV27	TRBJ1-5	CASSFSRRDRSQPQHF	TGTGCCAGCAGTTTTTCTCGCCGGGACAGGTCCCAGCCCCAGCATTTT
-	-	TRBV29-1	TRBJ2-7	CSVEFGSSYEQYF	TGCAGCGTTGAATTTGGCAGCTCCTACGAGCAGTACTTC
-	TRBD1	TRBV19	TRBJ2-3	CASKNTGGADTQYF	TGTGCCAGTAAAAACACAGGGGGCGCAGATACGCAGTATTTT
-	-	TRBV5-1	TRBJ1-1	CASSLEDGYRELNTEAFF	TGCGCCAGCAGCTTGGAGGATGGGTACAGGGAGCTGAACACTGAAGCTTTCTTT
-	-	TRBV5-1	TRBJ1-2	CASSNAGEGYGYTF	TGCGCCAGCAGCAACGCCGGAGAGGGCTATGGCTACACCTTC
-	TRBD1	TRBV7-9	TRBJ1-1	CASSLAGTVNTEAFF	TGTGCCAGCAGCTTAGCTGGGACAGTGAACACTGAAGCTTTCTTT
-	-	TRBV28	TRBJ1-6	CASSSASVNNAPLHF	TGTGCCAGCAGTTCCGCGAGCGTCAATAATGCACCCCTCCACTTT
-	-	TRBV14	TRBJ2-7	CASSQDSYEQYF	TGTGCCAGCAGCCAAGACAGCTACGAGCAGTACTTC
-	-	TRBV18	TRBJ2-1	CASSPPAVYNEQFF	TGTGCCAGCTCACCACCGGCTGTCTACAATGAGCAGTTCTTC
-	TRBD2	TRBV30	TRBJ2-7	CAWRATSGTSSYEQYF	TGTGCCTGGAGAGCGACTAGCGGGACGAGCTCCTACGAGCAGTACTTC
-	-	TRBV5-1	TRBJ2-7	CASSLTTDTYEQYF	TGCGCCAGCAGCTTGACCACGGACACCTACGAGCAGTACTTC
-	-	TRBV25-1	TRBJ2-4	CASSEWAGDRNIQYF	TGTGCCAGCAGTGAGTGGGCGGGGGACAGGAACATTCAGTACTTC
-	-	TRBV11-3	TRBJ2-6	CASSLDYSSGANVLTF	TGTGCCAGCAGCTTAGATTACTCCTCTGGGGCCAACGTCCTGACTTTC
few	-	TRBV2	TRBJ1-1	CASRAQGLNTEAFF	TGTGCCAGCAGAGCGCAGGGGTTGAACACTGAAGCTTTCTTT
-	TRBD2	TRBV5-5	TRBJ2-1	CASGGWGGNEQFF	TGTGCCAGCGGCGGTTGGGGGGGAAATGAGCAGTTCTTC
-	-	TRBV13	TRBJ1-1	CASSLALNTEAFF	TGTGCCAGCAGCTTAGCTTTGAACACTGAAGCTTTCTTT
-	TRBD1	TRBV4-1	TRBJ1-5	CASSQVEGGVNQPQHF	TGCGCCAGCAGCCAAGTTGAAGGGGGCGTAAATCAGCCCCAGCATTTT
-	-	TRBV29-1	TRBJ1-1	CSVGNRNTEAFF	TGCAGCGTTGGTAACAGGAACACTGAAGCTTTCTTT
-	TRBD2	TRBV6-4	TRBJ2-1	CASKRGGGANEQFF	TGTGCCAGCAAAAGGGGCGGGGGGGCCAATGAGCAGTTCTTC
-	-	TRBV29-1	TRBJ2-7	CSVGSLGSAYEQYF	TGCAGCGTTGGAAGCCTGGGCTCAGCCTACGAGCAGTACTTC